The 30 T cell receptor beta chains below come from one sample, sequenced in a study of T cells in Graves' hyperthyroidism and ophthalmopathy. RNA transcripts gave rise to amplified TCR beta CDR3 regions. In the first-round RT-PCR of the TCR CDR3, the HTBI primer set was used. A single record per CDR3 protein comes from TCRdb applying MiXCR to the multiplex PCR reads. The top ten hold around 45% of the sample, which has a few hundred thousand distinct CDR3 sequences, 21% seen once. The sequencing sample was made of blood. The receptors were sampled from a woman aged 45 to 65 with Graves' hyperthyroidism.

V and J are TRBV11-2 and TRBJ2-7; a weak D match, TRBD1 (6 bases). Germline CDR1 reads SGHAT; CDR2 reads FQNNGV. This CDR3 comprises 16 residues. V was trimmed by 1 base and J by 5 bases, leaving 18 bases between them. The CDR3 DNA is TGTGCCAGCAGCTTAGGGACAGTTAAGATGCTGGACGAGCAGTACTTC. This encodes CASSLGTVKMLDEQYF.

This clonotype was detected many times. The V gene is TRBV7-3, the J gene TRBJ2-5; possibly TRBD1 for D (6 bases). The length of the CDR3 is 13 residues. V was trimmed by 5 bases and J by 5 bases, leaving 12 bases between them. Germline CDR1 SGHTA, CDR2 FQGTGA. CDR3 sequence (DNA): TGTGCCAGCAGCCCACTAAGGGGGGAGACCCAGTACTTC. This encodes CASSPLRGETQYF. Based on the CDR3 plus reference TRBV7-3 and TRBJ2-5, the full variable domain is GAGVSQTPSNKVTEKGKYVELRCDPISGHTALYWYRQSLGQGPEFLIYFQGTGAADDSGLPNDRFFAVRPEGSVSTLKIQRTERGDSAVYLCASSPLRGETQYFGPGTRLLVL.

This clonotype was detected ten times or more. This chain connects TRBV12-3 or TRBV12-4 to TRBJ2-7, with 11 bases aligning to TRBD2. V was pared by 5 bases and J by 1 base, with 7 bases of the junction left unmatched. The length of the CDR3 is 16 residues. The CDR3 sequence is CASSSGLAGLSYEQYF. The CDR3 coding sequence is TGTGCCAGCAGTAGTGGACTAGCGGGCCTATCCTACGAGCAGTACTTC.

A few counts support this clonotype. This chain connects TRBV30 to TRBJ1-5, with 8 bases aligning to TRBD1. The trim removed 4 bases at V and 8 bases at J, leaving 7 bases unmatched. This CDR3 is built from 13 residues. Germline V gives CDR1 GTSNPN, CDR2 SVGIG (reference sequence). The CDR3 DNA sequence: TGTGCCTGGACTAGGGACAGGAGCGAGCCCCAGCATTTT. Its translation is CAWTRDRSEPQHF.

This clonotype was recorded a few times. This sequence joins TRBV6-1 and TRBJ2-1, with 8 bases matching TRBD1. V lost 4 bases, J lost 15 bases, and 5 bases stayed unmatched. The CDR3 is made up of 11 amino acids. Germline assignment: CDR1 MNHNS and CDR2 SASEGT. The CDR3 nucleotides read TGTGCCAGCAGTGGACAGGGGTCCGGGTTCTTC. Its translation: CASSGQGSGFF.

This clonotype has a count of ten or more. The chain joins TRBV30 to TRBJ1-2; unclear D gene. Per the germline V gene, CDR1 is GTSNPN and CDR2 is SVGIG (reference sequence). V was pared by 4 bases and J by 7 bases, with 13 bases between. The CDR3 spans 12 residues. CDR3 amino acids: CAWNQREGGYTF. The CDR3 DNA reads TGTGCCTGGAATCAGAGGGAAGGTGGCTACACCTTC. Supplemented by reference TRBV30 and TRBJ1-2, the full variable domain reads SQTIHQWPATLVQPVGSPLSLECTVEGTSNPNLYWYRQAAGRGLQLLFYSVGIGQISSEVPQNLSASRPQDRQFILSSKKLLLSDSGFYLCAWNQREGGYTFGSGTRLTVV.

CDR3: CSARTRGTDTQYF. CDR3 DNA sequence: TGCAGTGCTAGAACCAGGGGCACAGATACGCAGTATTTT. The V and J genes are TRBV20-1 and TRBJ2-3; a weak D match, TRBD1 (5 bases). Trimming took 2 bases from V and 1 from J, leaving 7 bases between them. Germline CDR1 DFQATT, CDR2 SNEGSKA (reference sequence). CDR3 size: 13 residues.

This clonotype was picked up a small number of times. The chain recombines TRBV7-8 with TRBJ1-4, with D unresolved. The CDR3 spans 13 residues. Germline-derived CDR1 and CDR2 are SGHVS and FQNEAQ. V was trimmed by 4 bases and J by 5 bases, leaving 8 bases between them. The CDR3 DNA sequence: TGTGCCAGCAGCTCCCAGGAGAATGAAAAACTGTTTTTT. Protein sequence: CASSSQENEKLFF. Based on the CDR3 plus reference TRBV7-8 and TRBJ1-4, the full variable domain is GAGVSQSPRYKVAKRGQDVALRCDPISGHVSLFWYQQALGQGPEFLTYFQNEAQLDKSGLPSDRFFAERPEGSVSTLKIQRTQQEDSAVYLCASSSQENEKLFFGSGTQLSVL.

The J gene is TRBJ1-5, the V gene TRBV6-4, with D tentatively TRBD1 (6 bases). Germline V gene lookup returns CDR1 MRHNA and CDR2 SNTAGT. V lost 6 bases and J lost 7, with 13 bases in between. The CDR3 loop spans 13 amino acids. The CDR3 DNA sequence: TGTGCCAGCAGATCGACAGGATCCCAGCCCCAGCATTTT. As protein: CASRSTGSQPQHF.

This clonotype was counted ten times or more. This chain links TRBV7-8 with TRBJ2-2; 14 nucleotides align to TRBD2. This CDR3 is built from 17 residues. The germline gives CDR1 SGHVS, CDR2 FQNEAQ. Losses at the gene ends were 0 bases for V and 7 bases for J; bases not matched to a gene: 4. As DNA, the CDR3 is TGTGCCAGCAGCTTAGCGGGACTAGCGGGAGCGGGCGGGGAGCTGTTTTTT. As protein: CASSLAGLAGAGGELFF.

At least ten counts were recorded for this clonotype. The chain joins TRBV10-3 to TRBJ2-7; 7 nucleotides match TRBD2. V lost 6 bases and J lost 0; bases outside the gene matches: 8. This CDR3 has 15 amino acids. CDR1 ENHRY and CDR2 SYGVKD come from the germline V gene. CDR3 in DNA: TGTGCCATCAGCGCGAAGCGGGATGCCTCCTACGAGCAGTACTTC. As protein: CAISAKRDASYEQYF.

This clonotype was recorded a few times. The J gene is TRBJ2-1, the V gene TRBV19, with 9 bases matching TRBD2. Per germline, CDR1 LNHDA and CDR2 SQIVND (reference sequence). The CDR3 is 17 residues long. Germline trimming cut 5 bases from V and 5 bases from J; bases unmatched to any gene: 13. The CDR3 sequence: CASSLSSGIGLNNEQFF. The CDR3 DNA reads as TGTGCCAGTAGTCTTTCTAGCGGGATAGGACTAAACAATGAGCAGTTCTTC.

The chain employs TRBV6-1 and TRBJ2-2; 7 bases line up with TRBD1. V lost 7 bases, J lost 4 bases, and 9 bases stayed unmatched. The CDR3 sequence is 15 residues long. CDR1 and CDR2 from the germline V gene are MNHNS and SASEGT. The CDR3 DNA reads as TGTGCCAGCACCCTGGGACAGAGTTTCACCGGGGAGCTGTTTTTT. Translation gives CASTLGQSFTGELFF.

J is TRBJ2-5 and V is TRBV28, with 14 bases lining up with TRBD2. CDR1 MDHEN and CDR2 SYDVKM come from the germline V gene. There are 17 residues in the CDR3. Trimming removed 4 bases from V and 1 base from J; junction bases left unmatched: 5. The CDR3, as DNA: TGTGCCAGCAGTTGGGGGACTAGCGGGAGAGTCCAAGAGACCCAGTACTTC. This gives the protein CASSWGTSGRVQETQYF.

This clonotype has a count of ten or more. The chain has TRBV30 and TRBJ2-5, with D maybe TRBD2 (6 bases). V was clipped by 4 bases and J by 4 bases, with 19 bases between them. From germline, CDR1 is GTSNPN and CDR2 SVGIG (reference sequence). This CDR3 is built from 15 residues. CDR3 nucleotides: TGTGCCTGGAAAGCGGGCGCTACAATGGTAGAGACCCAGTACTTC. Translation: CAWKAGATMVETQYF.

This chain links TRBV7-6 with TRBJ2-7; 9 nucleotides agree with TRBD2. The CDR3 spans 14 residues. Germline CDR1 SGHVS, CDR2 FNYEAQ. Trimming cost V 3 bases and J 2 bases; bases outside gene matches: 2. The CDR3 spells CASSFGTSPYEQYF. In DNA form, the CDR3 reads TGTGCCAGCAGCTTCGGGACTAGCCCCTACGAGCAGTACTTC.

This clonotype was seen a few times. This may stem from a read error, because a much larger clone lies one nucleotide away. The rearrangement joins TRBV28 to TRBJ2-7, with 9 bases matching TRBD2. The CDR3 runs 15 residues. Germline V gene data show CDR1 as MDHEN and CDR2 as SYDVKM. The V and J ends lost 11 bases and 2 bases, in that order; junction bases with no gene match: 13. The CDR3 sequence: CAGHPGGREPYEQYF. CDR3 in DNA: TGTGCCGGCCATCCAGGCGGGAGGGAACCCTACGAGCAGTACTTC.

This clonotype showed up many times. The chain is built from TRBV11-2 and TRBJ2-7; maybe TRBD1 (6 bases). V was pared by 1 base and J by 5 bases, with 12 bases between. This CDR3 contains 14 residues. Per the germline V gene, CDR1 is SGHAT and CDR2 is FQNNGV. The CDR3 region is CASSLVLGQDEQYF. In DNA form, the CDR3 reads TGTGCCAGCAGCTTAGTCCTGGGACAAGACGAGCAGTACTTC.

This chain uses TRBV5-1 with TRBJ2-5; possible D gene TRBD2, 6 bases. This CDR3 region has 12 residues. Germline V gene lookup returns CDR1 SGHRS and CDR2 YFSETQ. The V end was cut by 4 bases, the J end by 5 bases, with 9 bases between. In DNA, the CDR3 is TGCGCCAGCAGCACGGGACTTGAGACCCAGTACTTC. Encoded protein: CASSTGLETQYF.

This clonotype was seen at least ten times. The CDR3 spells CASSSLPGTGNYGYTF. In DNA, the CDR3 is TGTGCCAGCAGCTCTTTACCCGGGACGGGTAACTATGGCTACACCTTC. V and J are TRBV5-6 and TRBJ1-2; D possibly corresponds to TRBD1 (5 bases). In germline, CDR1 is SGHDT, CDR2 YYEEEE. This CDR3 is built from 16 residues. With 3 bases removed from V and 1 base from J, the gap between germline ends came to 16 bases.

The sample holds many counts of this clonotype. The chain joins TRBV28 to TRBJ1-1, with D maybe TRBD1 (5 bases). Trimming took 4 bases from V and 1 from J, leaving 13 bases between them. The CDR3 is made up of 15 amino acids. From germline, CDR1 is MDHEN and CDR2 SYDVKM. The CDR3 region is CASSSLQVANTEAFF. The CDR3, as DNA: TGTGCCAGCAGTTCATTACAGGTCGCGAACACTGAAGCTTTCTTT.

The genes are TRBV7-9 and TRBJ1-6; a weak D match, TRBD1 (6 bases). Trimming cost V 10 bases and J 6 bases, with 10 bases left between them. This CDR3 region has 12 residues. CDR1 and CDR2 (germline): SEHNR, FQNEAQ (reference sequence). The CDR3 loop is CAIEGGNSPLHF. CDR3 DNA sequence: TGTGCCATCGAGGGGGGTAATTCACCCCTCCACTTT. The full variable domain, rest sourced from reference TRBV7-9 and TRBJ1-6, is DTGVSQNPRHKITKRGQNVTFRCDPISEHNRLYWYRQTLGQGPEFLTYFQNEAQLEKSRLLSDRFSAERPKGSFSTLEIQRTEQGDSAMYLCAIEGGNSPLHFGNGTRLTVT.

The rearrangement links TRBV7-9 to TRBJ2-6, with 7 bases identical to TRBD1. The CDR3 extends over 18 amino acids. CDR1 is SEHNR, CDR2 FQNEAQ, per germline (reference sequence). After removal of 5 bases from V and 0 bases from J, the junction contained 10 bases not matched to a gene. CDR3 sequence: CASSVSPGTASGANVLTF. Here the CDR3 DNA reads TGTGCCAGCAGCGTTAGTCCCGGGACAGCCTCTGGGGCCAACGTCCTGACTTTC.

This clonotype was picked up a small number of times. The V call is TRBV2, the J call TRBJ2-7, with a possible D match to TRBD2 (6 bases). Trimming stripped 10 bases from V and 2 bases from J, with 21 bases between. The CDR3 extends over 15 amino acids. CDR1 SNHLY and CDR2 FYNNEI come from the germline V gene. As DNA, the CDR3 is TGTGCCATCAGGCCCGGGCTAGCGAGGACCTACGAGCAGTACTTC. Amino acid sequence: CAIRPGLARTYEQYF.

The CDR3 sequence: CASSFTSGEAYEQYF. The CDR3 DNA sequence: TGTGCCAGCAGTTTTACTAGCGGGGAGGCCTACGAGCAGTACTTC. The rearrangement uses TRBV6-5 and TRBJ2-7; 10 bases line up with TRBD2. Germline lookup yields CDR1 MNHEY and CDR2 SVGAGI. CDR3 size: 15 residues. With 4 bases clipped from V and 2 bases from J, the junction kept 5 bases outside the gene matches.

This clonotype has at least ten counts. This chain connects TRBV4-1 to TRBJ1-4, with D uncertain. In germline, CDR1 is MGHRA, CDR2 YSYEKL. Trimming took off 3 bases at V and 4 bases at J, with 12 bases between the two ends. This CDR3 comprises 15 residues. The CDR3 sequence is CASSQIKGNNEKLFF. The CDR3 DNA reads as TGCGCCAGCAGCCAGATCAAAGGGAATAATGAAAAACTGTTTTTT.

In its sample, this clonotype was seen many times. The chain recombines TRBV2 with TRBJ2-7, with 12 bases identical to TRBD2. V was pared by 8 bases and J by 2 bases, with 7 bases of the junction left unmatched. CDR3 length: 15 residues. CDR1 and CDR2 from the germline V gene are SNHLY and FYNNEI. The CDR3: CASGILAGGTYEQYF. The CDR3 nucleotides are TGTGCCAGCGGTATCCTAGCGGGAGGGACCTACGAGCAGTACTTC.

This clonotype turned up a few times. The chain uses TRBV28 and TRBJ2-1; 9 positions match TRBD2. CDR1 and CDR2 (germline): MDHEN, SYDVKM. Trimming removed 7 bases from V and 7 bases from J; junction bases left unmatched: 8. The CDR3 has 14 residues. CDR3 amino acids: CASNTGTSRNEQFF. As DNA, the CDR3 is TGTGCCAGCAATACCGGGACTAGCAGAAATGAGCAGTTCTTC.

This sequence joins TRBV30 and TRBJ2-1; 7 bases are shared with TRBD2. The CDR3 spans 15 residues. In germline, CDR1 is GTSNPN, CDR2 SVGIG (reference sequence). J was trimmed by 14 bases and V by 0 bases; bases with no gene match: 16. CDR3 residues: CAWSVRLADRAGEFF. The DNA for the CDR3 is TGTGCCTGGAGTGTAAGACTAGCCGATCGAGCCGGGGAGTTCTTC.

Ten or more counts support this clonotype. This chain joins TRBV15 and TRBJ2-5; no clear D gene. With 0 bases removed from V and 2 bases from J, the gap between germline ends came to 7 bases. The germline V gene encodes CDR1 LNHNV and CDR2 YYDKDF (reference sequence). This CDR3 spans 14 amino acids. The CDR3 spells CATSRDRSQETQYF. In DNA form, the CDR3 reads TGTGCCACCAGCAGAGATCGTAGTCAAGAGACCCAGTACTTC.